Listed below are T cell receptor beta chains from one sample, sequenced in a study of tumor-infiltrating lymphocytes in primary liver carcinoma. One entry per CDR3 protein results from TCRdb running MiXCR on the multiplex PCR reads. This table holds 310,000 or so distinct CDR3 sequences, less than 70% found once. The specimen sequenced was peripheral blood. These receptors were collected from a middle-aged man with primary liver carcinoma and hepatitis B virus infection. The CDR3 runs from the conserved cysteine through the conserved F or W. Fields, in order: V gene, CDR3 length, clone size, J gene, D gene, CDR3 protein, CDR3 DNA. D genes are given only for firm matches. Part of the rows lack a size; the others show once, few, many or a class for expanded clones.

V: TRBV28
length: 14
size: few
J: TRBJ1-5
D: .
CDR3: CASSLSGGWQPQHF
DNA: TGTGCCAGCAGTCTCTCGGGAGGGTGGCAGCCCCAGCATTTT

V: TRBV11-2
length: 15
size: many
J: TRBJ2-3
D: TRBD2
CDR3: CASTPRGGSTDTQYF
DNA: TGTGCCAGCACCCCCCGGGGGGGGAGCACAGATACGCAGTATTTT

V: TRBV24-1
length: 15
size: few
J: TRBJ2-3
D: .
CDR3: CATSAPSGKADTQYF
DNA: TGTGCCACCAGTGCTCCTAGTGGGAAGGCAGATACGCAGTATTTT

V: TRBV30
length: 14
size: many
J: TRBJ2-7
D: .
CDR3: CAWSFGTSSYEQYF
DNA: TGTGCCTGGAGTTTCGGGACCAGCTCCTACGAGCAGTACTTC

V: TRBV11-2
length: 13
size: .
J: TRBJ1-3
D: .
CDR3: CANRLEMANTIYF
DNA: TGTGCCAACCGCTTAGAGATGGCAAACACCATATATTTT

V: TRBV11-3
length: 19
size: .
J: TRBJ2-2
D: .
CDR3: CASSLVGLSCGSNTGEPFF
DNA: TGTGCCAGCAGCTTAGTCGGACTATCTTGCGGCTCGAACACCGGGGAGCCGTTTTTT

V: TRBV12-3/TRBV12-4
length: 13
size: .
J: TRBJ2-7
D: .
CDR3: CANSLKGGGEQYF
DNA: TGTGCCAACAGTTTGAAGGGCGGCGGCGAGCAGTACTTC

V: TRBV7-3
length: 13
size: few
J: TRBJ2-1
D: .
CDR3: CASSTGLLNEQFF
DNA: TGTGCCAGCAGCACGGGATTACTCAATGAGCAGTTCTTC

V: TRBV25-1
length: 15
size: once
J: TRBJ2-1
D: .
CDR3: CASSHWGRRGDEQFF
DNA: TGTGCCAGCAGTCATTGGGGGAGGAGAGGCGATGAGCAGTTCTTC

V: TRBV11-2
length: 15
size: .
J: TRBJ2-1
D: .
CDR3: CASSLGKAMYNEQFF
DNA: TGTGCCAGCAGCTTGGGCAAGGCGATGTACAATGAGCAGTTCTTC

V: TRBV4-2
length: 17
size: .
J: TRBJ2-3
D: .
CDR3: CASSQEGYGSGADTQYF
DNA: TGTGCCAGCAGCCAAGAGGGTTACGGGAGTGGGGCAGATACGCAGTATTTT

V: TRBV5-1
length: 17
size: few
J: TRBJ2-3
D: TRBD2
CDR3: CASSSRGLAGGLDTQYF
DNA: TGCGCCAGCAGCTCCAGGGGGTTAGCGGGAGGGCTGGATACGCAGTATTTT

V: TRBV5-5
length: 16
size: .
J: TRBJ2-2
D: .
CDR3: CASSMGRGANTGELFF
DNA: TGTGCCAGCAGCATGGGACGGGGGGCGAACACCGGGGAGCTGTTCTTT

V: TRBV5-4
length: 13
size: many
J: TRBJ2-7
D: .
CDR3: CASSLDRSWEQYF
DNA: TGTGCCAGCAGCTTGGACAGGTCTTGGGAGCAGTACTTC

V: TRBV29-1
length: 16
size: .
J: TRBJ2-1
D: TRBD2
CDR3: CSIEDSTPSGSDEQFF
DNA: TGTAGCATTGAAGATTCTACCCCTAGCGGGAGTGATGAGCAGTTCTTC

V: TRBV11-2
length: 14
size: .
J: TRBJ2-5
D: .
CDR3: CASSLVGGHETQYF
DNA: TGTGCCAGCAGCTTAGTTGGAGGGCATGAGACCCAGTACTTC

V: TRBV4-1
length: 18
size: .
J: TRBJ2-2
D: TRBD2
CDR3: CANSQDSGGAWYTGELFF
DNA: TGCGCCAACAGCCAGGACAGCGGGGGGGCGTGGTACACCGGGGAGCTGTTTTTT

V: TRBV29-1
length: 12
size: once
J: TRBJ2-5
D: TRBD2
CDR3: CSVAGAGETQYF
DNA: TGCAGCGTAGCGGGAGCGGGGGAGACCCAGTACTTC

V: TRBV7-9
length: 14
size: once
J: TRBJ1-2
D: TRBD1
CDR3: CASSSAGGGDGYTF
DNA: TGTGCCAGCAGCTCAGCAGGGGGGGGGGATGGCTACACCTTC

V: TRBV12-5
length: 13
size: many
J: TRBJ2-5
D: .
CDR3: CASKAAGQETQYF
DNA: TGTGCTAGTAAGGCCGCGGGCCAAGAGACCCAGTACTTC

V: TRBV4-2
length: 14
size: .
J: TRBJ1-2
D: .
CDR3: CASSQDLQGFGYTF
DNA: TGCGCCAGCAGCCAGGATTTACAAGGGTTTGGCTACACCTTC

V: TRBV7-3
length: 15
size: .
J: TRBJ2-1
D: TRBD2
CDR3: CASSATGLAVGEQFF
DNA: TGTGCCAGCAGCGCCACGGGACTAGCGGTAGGTGAGCAGTTCTTC

V: TRBV7-9
length: 16
size: .
J: TRBJ2-2
D: .
CDR3: CASSSPGGGPTGELFF
DNA: TGTGCCAGCAGTTCTCCCGGGGGAGGCCCCACCGGGGAGCTGTTTTTT

V: TRBV28
length: 11
size: few
J: TRBJ1-4
D: .
CDR3: CASSGVEKLFF
DNA: TGTGCCAGCAGTGGTGTCGAAAAACTGTTTTTT

V: TRBV7-9
length: 17
size: .
J: TRBJ2-1
D: TRBD2
CDR3: CVSSPGGLAGLYNEQFF
DNA: TGTGTCAGCAGCCCAGGGGGACTAGCGGGACTCTACAATGAGCAGTTCTTC

V: TRBV11-2
length: 15
size: once
J: TRBJ2-5
D: .
CDR3: CASSLVHTPGETQYF
DNA: TGTGCCAGCAGCTTAGTTCATACCCCAGGGGAGACCCAGTACTTC

V: TRBV11-2
length: 14
size: many
J: TRBJ2-7
D: .
CDR3: CASSLGVLSYEQYF
DNA: TGTGCCAGCAGCTTAGGCGTCTTGAGCTACGAGCAGTACTTC

V: TRBV29-1
length: 12
size: many
J: TRBJ2-7
D: TRBD1
CDR3: CSVQRQGYEQYF
DNA: TGCAGCGTCCAGAGACAGGGCTACGAGCAGTACTTC

V: TRBV4-2
length: 13
size: .
J: TRBJ2-1
D: .
CDR3: CASTQGLAGEQFF
DNA: TGTGCCAGTACCCAAGGACTTGCGGGAGAGCAGTTCTTC

V: TRBV5-4
length: 14
size: few
J: TRBJ2-2
D: .
CDR3: CASSLVGVTGELFF
DNA: TGTGCCAGCAGCTTGGTCGGGGTCACCGGGGAGCTGTTTTTT

V: TRBV30
length: 14
size: few
J: TRBJ2-5
D: TRBD1
CDR3: CAWSGGQGTETQYF
DNA: TGTGCCTGGAGTGGGGGACAGGGTACGGAGACCCAGTACTTC

V: TRBV6-1
length: 15
size: .
J: TRBJ2-1
D: TRBD2
CDR3: CTSSQWGTSDNEQFF
DNA: TGTACCAGCAGTCAATGGGGGACTAGTGACAATGAGCAGTTCTTC

V: TRBV4-3
length: 16
size: .
J: TRBJ2-7
D: TRBD2
CDR3: CASSQVISGRSYGQYF
DNA: TGCGCCAGTAGCCAAGTCATAAGCGGGAGGAGTTACGGGCAGTACTTC

V: TRBV11-2
length: 19
size: .
J: TRBJ2-7
D: TRBD2
CDR3: CDSSLETRLAVLPSYEQYF
DNA: TGTGACAGCAGCTTAGAGACCCGACTAGCGGTCCTACCCTCTTACGAGCAGTACTTC

V: TRBV11-1
length: 15
size: .
J: TRBJ2-5
D: .
CDR3: CASSRRASKQETHYF
DNA: TGTGCCAGCAGCCGAAGAGCTAGCAAGCAAGAGACCCACTACTTC

V: TRBV12-5
length: 17
size: .
J: TRBJ2-3
D: TRBD1
CDR3: CASGQGTGGVSTDTQYF
DNA: TGTGCTAGTGGCCAAGGGACAGGAGGTGTTAGCACAGATACGCAGTATTTT

V: TRBV5-4
length: 14
size: few
J: TRBJ2-1
D: .
CDR3: CASSLGSTYNEQFF
DNA: TGTGCCAGCAGCTTGGGGTCAACCTACAATGAGCAGTTCTTC

V: TRBV12-5
length: 15
size: .
J: TRBJ2-1
D: TRBD2
CDR3: CASGFSSGGLNEQLF
DNA: TGTGCTAGTGGTTTCTCATCTGGGGGACTAAATGAGCAGCTCTTC

V: TRBV6-6
length: 14
size: .
J: TRBJ1-5
D: TRBD1
CDR3: CASSKTGGNQPQHF
DNA: TGTGCCAGCAGTAAGACAGGGGGCAATCAGCCCCAGCATTTT

V: TRBV4-2
length: 18
size: .
J: TRBJ2-1
D: TRBD2
CDR3: CAGSQVDLGLAGANEQFF
DNA: TGTGCCGGCAGCCAAGTGGATTTGGGGTTAGCGGGAGCAAATGAGCAGTTCTTC

V: TRBV6-2/TRBV6-3
length: 17
size: many
J: TRBJ2-5
D: .
CDR3: CASSYSPGMVAQETQYF
DNA: TGTGCCAGCAGTTACAGTCCCGGGATGGTGGCGCAAGAGACCCAGTACTTC

V: TRBV6-1
length: 15
size: .
J: TRBJ2-7
D: .
CDR3: CASSESAGQSYEQYF
DNA: TGTGCCAGCAGTGAAAGTGCGGGTCAATCCTACGAGCAGTACTTC

V: TRBV4-3
length: 16
size: .
J: TRBJ2-2
D: .
CDR3: CDSSQGKGGGTGELFF
DNA: TGCGACAGCAGCCAAGGGAAAGGGGGGGGCACCGGGGAGCTGTTTTTT

V: TRBV6-2/TRBV6-3
length: 13
size: many
J: TRBJ2-1
D: TRBD2
CDR3: CASRELAGGEQFF
DNA: TGTGCCAGCAGGGAACTAGCGGGTGGTGAGCAGTTCTTC

V: TRBV11-2
length: 16
size: .
J: TRBJ2-5
D: TRBD2
CDR3: CASTAIRLAGGETQYF
DNA: TGTGCCAGCACCGCCATAAGGCTAGCGGGAGGAGAGACTCAGTACTTC

V: TRBV11-2
length: 13
size: many
J: TRBJ2-7
D: TRBD1
CDR3: CASSSQGANEQYF
DNA: TGTGCCAGCAGCTCACAGGGGGCTAACGAGCAGTACTTC

V: TRBV11-2
length: 15
size: many
J: TRBJ2-5
D: .
CDR3: CASSLAGPEPRTQYF
DNA: TGTGCCAGCAGCTTAGCCGGCCCGGAGCCGAGGACCCAGTACTTC

V: TRBV6-2/TRBV6-3
length: 15
size: .
J: TRBJ2-7
D: TRBD2
CDR3: CASSPTSGSLYEQYF
DNA: TGTGCCAGCAGCCCCACTAGCGGGAGTTTGTACGAGCAGTACTTC

V: TRBV11-2
length: 15
size: .
J: TRBJ2-7
D: .
CDR3: CASSGQDRIAREQYF
DNA: TGTGCCAGCAGCGGCCAAGACAGGATTGCTCGCGAGCAGTACTTC

V: TRBV29-1
length: 15
size: .
J: TRBJ2-7
D: .
CDR3: CSVGEGVGECYELYF
DNA: TGCAGCGTTGGTGAGGGGGTCGGGGAATGCTACGAGCTGTACTTC

V: TRBV6-6
length: 17
size: .
J: TRBJ2-2
D: .
CDR3: CASRPAEGIGNSGELFF
DNA: TGTGCCAGCAGGCCTGCGGAAGGGATAGGGAACTCCGGGGAGCTGTTTTTT

V: TRBV28
length: 14
size: few
J: TRBJ1-5
D: .
CDR3: CASSLLDHNQPQHF
DNA: TGTGCCAGCAGTTTATTGGACCACAATCAGCCCCAGCATTTT

V: TRBV6-5
length: 15
size: many
J: TRBJ2-7
D: .
CDR3: CASSPRAGRFDEQYF
DNA: TGTGCCAGCAGTCCTCGGGCGGGACGTTTTGACGAGCAGTACTTC

V: TRBV5-6
length: 15
size: many
J: TRBJ2-5
D: .
CDR3: CASSHGAGAMETQYF
DNA: TGTGCCAGCAGCCACGGCGCGGGGGCGATGGAGACCCAGTACTTC

V: TRBV13
length: 15
size: .
J: TRBJ2-7
D: TRBD1
CDR3: CASSPRDRVTYEQYF
DNA: TGTGCCAGCAGTCCCCGAGACAGGGTGACCTACGAGCAGTACTTC

V: TRBV6-2/TRBV6-3
length: 13
size: .
J: TRBJ2-2
D: .
CDR3: CASSYRWTWELFF
DNA: TGTGCCAGCAGTTATAGGTGGACCTGGGAGCTGTTTTTT

V: TRBV5-5
length: 15
size: few
J: TRBJ2-2
D: .
CDR3: CASSLSRGVTGELFF
DNA: TGTGCCAGCAGCTTGTCACGGGGTGTCACCGGGGAGCTGTTTTTT